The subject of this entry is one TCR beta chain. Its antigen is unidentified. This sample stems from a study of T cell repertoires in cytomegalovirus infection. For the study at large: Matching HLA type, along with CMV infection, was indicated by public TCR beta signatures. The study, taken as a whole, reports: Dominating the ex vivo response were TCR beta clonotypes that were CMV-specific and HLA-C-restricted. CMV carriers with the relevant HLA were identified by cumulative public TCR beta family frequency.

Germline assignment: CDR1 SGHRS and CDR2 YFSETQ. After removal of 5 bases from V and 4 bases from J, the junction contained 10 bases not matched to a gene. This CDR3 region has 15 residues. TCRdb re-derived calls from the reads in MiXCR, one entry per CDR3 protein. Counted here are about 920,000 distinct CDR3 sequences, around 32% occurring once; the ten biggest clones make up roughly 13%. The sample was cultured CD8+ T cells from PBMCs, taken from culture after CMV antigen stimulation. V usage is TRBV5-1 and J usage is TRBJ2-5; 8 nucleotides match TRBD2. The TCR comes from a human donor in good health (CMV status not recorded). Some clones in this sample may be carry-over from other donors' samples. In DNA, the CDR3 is TGCGCCAGCAGACCTCGGGGGGGCAGAGGAGAGACCCAGTACTTC. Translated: CASRPRGGRGETQYF.